The 12 T cell receptor beta chains in this list originate from one sample, sequenced in a study of T cells after yellow fever vaccination. A single record per CDR3 protein comes from TCRdb applying MiXCR to the 5' RACE reads. The sample has approximately 150,000 distinct CDR3 sequences, less than 9.5% seen once. Source: CD4+ T cells sorted from PBMCs, taken 5 days after the yellow fever booster vaccination. The receptors were sampled from a man aged 30 to 39 who received the YFV17D yellow fever vaccine.

This clonotype was counted between two and nine times. The chain is built from TRBV11-2 and TRBJ2-7; 8 bases agree with TRBD1. The V and J ends lost 5 bases and 0 bases, in that order; junction bases with no gene match: 12. CDR3 length: 17 residues. The V gene's germline CDR1 is SGHAT and CDR2 FQNNGV. The chain's CDR3 is CASSLIDRGRISYEQYF. CDR3 DNA: TGTGCCAGCAGCCTAATAGACAGGGGTCGGATCTCCTACGAGCAGTACTTC. Based on the CDR3 plus reference TRBV11-2 and TRBJ2-7, the full variable domain is EAGVAQSPRYKIIEKRQSVAFWCNPISGHATLYWYQQILGQGPKLLIQFQNNGVVDDSQLPKDRFSAERLKGVDSTLKIQPAKLEDSAVYLCASSLIDRGRISYEQYFGPGTRLTVT.

This clonotype appeared many times. The V call is TRBV5-1, the J call TRBJ2-5, with 12 bases lining up with TRBD2. V lost 4 bases and J lost 2; bases outside the gene matches: 3. Germline CDR1 reads SGHRS; CDR2 reads YFSETQ. The CDR3 spans 15 residues. The CDR3 DNA follows: TGCGCCAGCAGCGTGCTAGCGGGAGGGCAAGAGACCCAGTACTTC. Protein product: CASSVLAGGQETQYF. The full variable domain, rest sourced from reference TRBV5-1 and TRBJ2-5, is KAGVTQTPRYLIKTRGQQVTLSCSPISGHRSVSWYQQTPGQGLQFLFEYFSETQRNKGNFPGRFSGRQFSNSRSEMNVSTLELGDSALYLCASSVLAGGQETQYFGPGTRLLVL.

At least ten counts were recorded for this clonotype. The V call is TRBV20-1, the J call TRBJ2-7; 7 positions match TRBD2. Looked up from germline, CDR1 is DFQATT and CDR2 is SNEGSKA (reference sequence). This CDR3 is 15 amino acids long. The junction had 14 bases not matched to a gene; V was cut back by 5 bases and J by 4 bases. The CDR3 here is CSAPDWGGRRYEQYF. The CDR3, as DNA: TGCAGTGCTCCTGATTGGGGAGGGCGACGTTACGAGCAGTACTTC.

There are a few counts of this clonotype. CDR3 nucleotide sequence: TGTGCCAGCAGCTCCCACCGGGCCTTACCATCCAATGAGCAGTTCTTC. Amino acid sequence: CASSSHRALPSNEQFF. The chain uses TRBV7-8 and TRBJ2-1, with D hard to call. The V end was cut by 4 bases, the J end by 6 bases, with 19 bases between. Germline V CDR1 and CDR2: SGHVS, FQNEAQ. CDR3 length: 16 amino acids.

This clonotype was counted at least ten times. The gene calls are TRBV7-2 and TRBJ2-1; D is perhaps TRBD2 (5 bases). Germline lookup yields CDR1 SGHTA and CDR2 FQGNSA. The CDR3 is 13 amino acids. The V and J ends lost 7 bases and 3 bases respectively, with 10 bases between them. CDR3 nucleotide sequence: TGTGCCAGCACCGAGCGGCACTACAATGAGCAGTTCTTC. Protein: CASTERHYNEQFF.

J is TRBJ2-5 and V is TRBV30; D gene unclear. Germline V gene sequence: CDR1 GTSNPN, CDR2 SVGIG (reference sequence). The CDR3 is made up of 13 amino acids. Trimming shortened V by 0 bases and J by 1 base, and 6 bases separated the two germline ends. The CDR3, as DNA: TGTGCCTGGAGTGTACCGGGCCAAGAGACCCAGTACTTC. Translated, it gives CAWSVPGQETQYF.

This clonotype has ten or more counts. The rearrangement joins TRBV25-1 to TRBJ2-1; D is ambiguous. CDR3 length: 14 amino acids. Germline CDR1 reads MGHDK; CDR2 reads SYGVNS. The V and J ends lost 3 bases and 0 bases respectively, with 6 bases between them. CDR3 in amino acids: CASSDLSSYNEQFF. DNA of the CDR3: TGTGCCAGCAGTGATTTAAGCTCCTACAATGAGCAGTTCTTC.

This chain uses TRBV6-2 or TRBV6-3 with TRBJ1-1; D not certain. The V gene's germline CDR1 is MNHEY and CDR2 SVGEGT. V lost 6 bases, J lost 5 bases, and 16 bases lay in between. The CDR3 loop spans 14 amino acids. CDR3 coding DNA: TGTGCCAGCAGAAAAGACTTGAGGATGACTGAAGCTTTCTTT. It codes for CASRKDLRMTEAFF.

In DNA, the CDR3 is TGTGCCAGCAGCCCCCGGACTAGCGGGTGGAGATCGCCTGATGAGCAGTTCTTC. It translates to CASSPRTSGWRSPDEQFF. V gene TRBV28 combines with J gene TRBJ2-1; 11 nucleotides match TRBD2. V was clipped by 6 bases and J by 8 bases; unmatched bases: 18. CDR1 and CDR2 from the germline V gene are MDHEN and SYDVKM. This CDR3 is 18 amino acids long.

This clonotype has ten or more counts. V usage is TRBV12-3 or TRBV12-4 and J usage is TRBJ2-7; no definite D call. Trimming removed 6 bases at V and 4 bases at J, with 22 bases between. This CDR3 spans 16 amino acids. The DNA for the CDR3 is TGTGCCAGCAGGTCCCAAGAGTCCTCGGGTTGGTACGAGCAGTACTTC. It yields the protein CASRSQESSGWYEQYF.

This clonotype was recorded at least ten times. The V gene is TRBV18, the J gene TRBJ2-4, with TRBD1 identical over 8 bases. The V and J ends lost 8 bases and 2 bases, in that order; junction bases with no gene match: 20. Germline assignment: CDR1 KGHSH and CDR2 LQKENI. CDR3 length: 19 residues. The CDR3: CASQPPSPDREGSKNIQYF. The CDR3 DNA sequence: TGTGCCAGCCAGCCACCCTCGCCGGACAGGGAAGGTTCCAAAAACATTCAGTACTTC. Full variable domain (missing parts from reference TRBV18 and TRBJ2-4): NAGVMQNPRHLVRRRGQEARLRCSPMKGHSHVYWYRQLPEEGLKFMVYLQKENIIDESGMPKERFSAEFPKEGPSILRIQQVVRGDSAAYFCASQPPSPDREGSKNIQYFGAGTRLSVL.

This clonotype was counted only a few times. V usage is TRBV7-2 and J usage is TRBJ2-7, with 10 bases fitting TRBD2. The CDR3 extends over 15 amino acids. In germline, CDR1 is SGHTA, CDR2 FQGNSA. Trimming cost V 1 base and J 3 bases; bases outside gene matches: 3. The CDR3 DNA reads TGTGCCAGCAGCTTAGTCCTAGCGGGAGACTACGAGCAGTACTTC. It encodes CASSLVLAGDYEQYF.